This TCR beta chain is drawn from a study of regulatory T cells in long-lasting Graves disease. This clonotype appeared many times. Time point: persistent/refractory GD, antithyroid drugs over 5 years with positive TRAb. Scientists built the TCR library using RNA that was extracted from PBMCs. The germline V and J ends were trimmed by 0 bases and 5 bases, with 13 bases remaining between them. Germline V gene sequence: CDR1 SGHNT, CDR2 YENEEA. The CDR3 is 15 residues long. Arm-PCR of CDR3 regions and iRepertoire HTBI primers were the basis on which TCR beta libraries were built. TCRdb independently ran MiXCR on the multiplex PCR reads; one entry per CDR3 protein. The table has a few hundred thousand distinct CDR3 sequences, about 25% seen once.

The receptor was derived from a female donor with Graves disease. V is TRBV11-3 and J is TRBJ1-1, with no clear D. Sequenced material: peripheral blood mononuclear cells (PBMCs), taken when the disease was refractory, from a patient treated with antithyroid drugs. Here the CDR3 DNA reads TGTGCCAGCAGCTTAGACCAACCAAGCCGGACTGAAGCTTTCTTT. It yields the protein CASSLDQPSRTEAFF.